This paragraph covers one T cell receptor beta chain sequence. At least ten counts were recorded for this clonotype. It has no known antigen specificity. No base qualities exist here, and no much larger clone lies one base off it. These data originate in a study of T cells in Graves' hyperthyroidism and ophthalmopathy (dated by TCRdb to about 2019). Broadly, across the study: Peripheral blood was collected at initial diagnosis, before any treatment. According to the paper, TCR Vbeta CDR3 sequencing was carried out on about 140 peripheral blood samples, which came from under 50 ophthalmopathy, 70 to 80 hyperthyroidism and approximately 17 progressor patients. Prospective prediction of ophthalmopathy was tested in an independent validation cohort of some 19 hyperthyroidism patients and some 17 patients who later progressed to ophthalmopathy. The approximately 100 discovery patients were randomly divided into training and test sets at a 7:3 ratio. In addition, the study compared T-cell repertoires in thyroid tissue and in blood from roughly 6 Graves' hyperthyroidism patients. A discovery cohort of about a hundred patients, about 40 with Graves' ophthalmopathy and under 60 with stable Graves' hyperthyroidism, was used to find distinguishing TCR V-J signatures. Following sampling, methimazole starting at 30 mg daily was given to hyperthyroidism patients, and high-dose intravenous methylprednisolone was given to ophthalmopathy patients.

What the research found in general, with its limitations: Sample size was not statistically predetermined, and investigators were not blinded to group allocation. Most expanded thyroid clonotypes (frequency above 0.001) were also detected in blood, a finding suggesting that blood repertoires may reflect thyroid immune responses. During validation, the model predicted progression to ophthalmopathy a median of around six months ahead of onset, with around 70% sensitivity and about 75% specificity. A 13 V-J signature model separated ophthalmopathy from stable hyperthyroidism, with 87.88% sensitivity and about 81% specificity in cross-validation and 80%/75% in testing.

TCR beta CDR3 regions were amplified from RNA transcripts. The first round of RT-PCR for the TCR CDR3 was performed with the HTBI primer set and the Qiagen OneStep RT-PCR kit. Libraries were constructed in a second round of multiplex PCR, after which size selection and purification were performed. The libraries were sequenced on an Illumina HiSeq2000 using paired-end 100 bp reads. The study's own analysis went as follows. SOAPnuke was used to process the raw data, with reads discarded if the reads contained adapters or uncalled bases, had a mean Phred below 15, or lacked an exact constant-primer or identifier match. High-quality paired reads were merged using COPE v1.2.5, and each unique nucleotide sequence was defined as a clonotype. Clonotypes were aligned to IMGT TRBV, TRBD and TRBJ reference segments using MiTCR v1.1. Only V-J combinations with frequency above 0.0001, covering approximately 99% of repertoires, were analysed. The TCS score was defined as the ratio of F50 (clonal expansion) to E x V (chaos), calculated using BLOSUM62-based TCRdist between CDR3 peptides within each V-J. Welch's t-statistics and random forest reduced fewer than 600 V-J features to about 13, which were used in a naive Bayes classifier (R e1071). TCRdb itself trimmed the public reads at Q25 with fastp, ran MiXCR and retained productive beta chains. Each CDR3 protein appears once, grouped with its most common genes and DNA. TCRdb, rather than the study authors, made the V and J calls. The sample records 530,000 or so distinct CDR3 sequences, 17% of which are singletons. The ten top clones hold 17% of the sample.

V is cut by 6 bases and J by 8 bases, and the space between the germline ends is 10 bases. The CDR3 has 10 amino acids, counting the end cysteine and phenylalanine. Only the CDR3 DNA is retained, 30 bases long and in frame from the first base. The CDR1 and CDR2 encoded by the germline V gene (reference sequence) are GTSNPN and SVGIG. Ophthalmopathy patients had moderately to severely active disease, with a Clinical Activity Score of 3 or more, a NOSPECS grade of 4 or more, and a disease duration of less than 3 months. The study excluded patients with uncontrolled infections, other autoimmune diseases, pregnancy or lactation. Diagnoses were established on the basis of clinical symptoms, serum thyroxine and TRAb, thyroid ultrasound, and orbital computed tomography. Ficoll-Paque density gradient centrifugation was used to isolate PBMCs from around 10 ml of fresh peripheral blood. Trizol reagent was used to extract total RNA, and RNA quality was then checked on an Agilent 2100 Bioanalyzer.

The receptor chain draws on TRBV30 and TRBJ1-2; the D gene cannot be named for sure. The specimen sequenced was blood. The TCR was taken from a young woman with Graves' ophthalmopathy. The base sequence is TGTGCCTGTTCGGAAGGAGGCTACACCTTC. This sequence encodes CACSEGGYTF.